This entry lists 15 T cell receptor beta chains sequenced from one sample in a study of OX40 agonist ivuxolimab in advanced cancers. Profiling relied on immunoSEQ multiplex PCR, and the TCRdb table lists in-frame clones only, not all of them. Among roughly 150,000 clones listed, roughly 94% were seen once. The material sequenced was CD4+ or CD8+ T cells sorted from blood, taken in a trial of the OX40 agonist ivuxolimab. The receptors derive from an adult with an advanced solid tumor such as melanoma, head and neck, liver or kidney cancer.

The chain uses TRBV7-3 and TRBJ2-1; possible D gene TRBD1, 6 bases. The CDR3 spans 15 residues. Trimming took 5 bases from V and 0 from J, leaving 11 bases between them. Per the germline V gene, CDR1 is SGHTA and CDR2 is FQGTGA. CDR3 sequence reads: CASSPTGISYNEQFF. The CDR3 nucleotides read TGTGCCAGCAGCCCGACAGGAATCTCCTACAATGAGCAGTTCTTC. Supplemented by reference TRBV7-3 and TRBJ2-1, the full variable domain reads GAGVSQTPSNKVTEKGKYVELRCDPISGHTALYWYRQSLGQGPEFLIYFQGTGAADDSGLPNDRFFAVRPEGSVSTLKIQRTERGDSAVYLCASSPTGISYNEQFFGPGTRLTVL.

This clone was detected only a few times. The chain links TRBV25-1 to TRBJ1-1; D remains unclear. V was shortened by 2 bases and J by 7 bases, with 8 bases between the two germline ends. Per the germline V gene, CDR1 is MGHDK and CDR2 is SYGVNS. The CDR3 is 12 amino acids. CDR3 in amino acids: CASSERGNEAFF. In DNA, the CDR3 is TGTGCCAGCAGTGAACGCGGCAATGAAGCTTTCTTT.

The J gene is TRBJ2-1, the V gene TRBV6-5; TRBD2 matches at 9 bases. This CDR3 region has 15 residues. The germline gives CDR1 MNHEY, CDR2 SVGAGI. V was pared by 4 bases and J by 5 bases, with 6 bases of the junction left unmatched. The DNA for the CDR3 is TGTGCCAGCAGTTTGACTAGCGGAGAGAACAATGAGCAGTTCTTC. Encoded protein: CASSLTSGENNEQFF.

The chain couples TRBV5-1 to TRBJ2-5; D is unclear. Trimming left V 1 base short and J 2 bases short, with 9 bases between. Per germline, CDR1 SGHRS and CDR2 YFSETQ. This CDR3 comprises 14 residues. CDR3 in DNA: TGCGCCAGCAGCTTGTGGGCAGGACAAGAGACCCAGTACTTC. This gives the protein CASSLWAGQETQYF.

V usage is TRBV7-9 and J usage is TRBJ2-7; 8 positions agree with TRBD1. The J segment lost 2 bases and the V segment lost 1 base, leaving 13 bases of the junction unmatched. CDR1 is SEHNR, CDR2 FQNEAQ, per germline (reference sequence). The CDR3 loop spans 18 amino acids. CDR3 in DNA: TGTGCCAGCAGCTTAGTTCTCGACAGGGGAAGGCCAGCCTACGAGCAGTACTTC. This codes for CASSLVLDRGRPAYEQYF.

The chain is built from TRBV6-6 and TRBJ2-7; 11 bases are shared with TRBD1. The CDR3 has 16 residues. Germline V lookup: CDR1 MNHNY, CDR2 SVGAGI (reference sequence). After removal of 2 bases from V and 1 base from J, the junction contained 4 bases not matched to a gene. The CDR3 DNA sequence: TGTGCCAGCAGTTACAGGGGACAGGGGGGATCCTACGAGCAGTACTTC. This translates into CASSYRGQGGSYEQYF.

The chain recombines TRBV4-1 with TRBJ2-5; no clear D. Trimming removed 3 bases from V and 5 bases from J, with 10 bases in between. The germline V gene has CDR1 MGHRA and CDR2 YSYEKL. This CDR3 is 13 amino acids long. The CDR3 here is CASSQGLQETQYF. CDR3 nucleotide sequence: TGCGCCAGCAGCCAGGGTCTCCAGGAGACCCAGTACTTC.

The chain employs TRBV6-5 and TRBJ1-3, with D hard to call. Trimming left V 0 bases short and J 0 bases short, with 9 bases between. CDR3 length: 16 residues. CDR1 is MNHEY and CDR2 is SVGAGI in the germline V gene. CDR3 in amino acids: CASSYSRGDSGNTIYF. CDR3 coding DNA: TGTGCCAGCAGTTACTCAAGAGGAGACTCTGGAAACACCATATATTTT.

V usage is TRBV7-2 and J usage is TRBJ1-2; TRBD1 matches 7 bases. After removal of 2 bases from V and 6 bases from J, the junction contained 12 bases not matched to a gene. From germline, CDR1 is SGHTA and CDR2 FQGNSA. CDR3 size: 16 residues. The CDR3 region has the DNA TGTGCCAGCAGCTTAACATCCCGGGGTCAGGGGGATGGCTACACCTTC. Residues: CASSLTSRGQGDGYTF.

This clone was counted once. The gene calls are TRBV5-4 and TRBJ2-1, with a tentative D call TRBD2 (6 bases). From germline, CDR1 is SGHNT and CDR2 YYREEE (reference sequence). The CDR3 is 17 residues long. V lost 3 bases to trimming and J lost 4 bases, with 20 bases between them. The CDR3 region is CASSSPKLANGYNEQFF. The CDR3 DNA follows: TGTGCCAGCAGCTCCCCGAAACTAGCTAATGGGTACAATGAGCAGTTCTTC.

This clone was seen more than once but under ten times. The chain couples TRBV5-6 to TRBJ1-5; D is unclear. The V end lost 5 bases, the J end lost 4 bases, and 13 bases lay between the germline ends. The CDR3 has 14 amino acids. Germline CDR1 is SGHDT and CDR2 is YYEEEE. CDR3 in amino acids: CASSSGPLNQPQHF. The CDR3 DNA reads TGTGCCAGCAGTTCGGGTCCGCTTAATCAGCCCCAGCATTTT.

This clone was picked up one time. The germline gene is not matched at one end of the junction; a read error may be the cause. The rearrangement joins TRBV7-7 to TRBJ2-1; 8 bases map to TRBD2. The CDR3 sequence is 18 residues long. The germline V gene has CDR1 SSHAT and CDR2 FNYEAQ (reference sequence). The DNA of the CDR3 is TGTGCTAGCAGCTCCAGGACCCCTCCAGCGGGAGCGGGTGGTGAGCAGTTCTTC. Protein product: CASSSRTPPAGAGGEQFF.

The chain carries TRBV18 and TRBJ2-3, with 14 bases matching TRBD2. Losses at the gene ends were 3 bases for V and 4 bases for J; bases not matched to a gene: 3. This CDR3 comprises 16 residues. Germline-derived CDR1 and CDR2 are KGHSH and LQKENI. This CDR3 is CASSPTSGGAADTQYF. Here the CDR3 DNA reads TGTGCCAGCTCACCGACTAGCGGGGGGGCAGCAGATACGCAGTATTTT.

The chain uses TRBV6-5 and TRBJ1-1; 10 positions agree with TRBD1. Germline-derived CDR1 and CDR2 are MNHEY and SVGAGI. V was clipped by 3 bases and J by 0 bases; unmatched bases: 1. This CDR3 has 15 residues. This CDR3 reads CASSYDRGLNTEAFF. The CDR3 DNA reads TGTGCCAGCAGTTATGACAGGGGGCTGAACACTGAAGCTTTCTTT.

The chain carries TRBV6-5 and TRBJ1-1; D may be TRBD1 (5 bases). Germline V lookup: CDR1 MNHEY, CDR2 SVGAGI. Trimming stripped 0 bases from V and 5 bases from J, with 16 bases between. CDR3 size: 16 residues. The CDR3 DNA sequence: TGTGCCAGCAGTTACTCGCAGGGATGGGGGGGTACTGAAGCTTTCTTT. Translation gives CASSYSQGWGGTEAFF.